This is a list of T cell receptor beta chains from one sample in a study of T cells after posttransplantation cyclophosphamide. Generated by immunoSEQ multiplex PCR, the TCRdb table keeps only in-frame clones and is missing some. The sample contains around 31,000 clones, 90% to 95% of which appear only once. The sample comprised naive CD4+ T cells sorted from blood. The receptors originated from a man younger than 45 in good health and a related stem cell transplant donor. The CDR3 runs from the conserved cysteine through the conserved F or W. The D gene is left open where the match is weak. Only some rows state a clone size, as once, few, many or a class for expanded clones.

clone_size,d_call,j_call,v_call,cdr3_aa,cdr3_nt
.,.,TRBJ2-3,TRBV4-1,CASSRVDSPYTDTQYF,TGCGCCAGCAGCCGAGTGGACTCCCCATACACAGATACGCAGTATTTT
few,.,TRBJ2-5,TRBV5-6,CASSWGQEETQYF,TGTGCCAGCAGCTGGGGACAAGAAGAGACCCAGTACTTC
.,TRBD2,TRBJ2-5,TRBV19,CASSGGAGETQYF,TGTGCCAGTAGCGGGGGGGCAGGTGAGACCCAGTACTTC
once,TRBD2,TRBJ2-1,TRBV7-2,CASSPRTSGGFNEQFF,TGTGCCAGCAGCCCCCGGACTAGCGGGGGGTTCAATGAGCAGTTCTTC
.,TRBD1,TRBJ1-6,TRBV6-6,CASSRQAGGNSPLHF,TGTGCCAGCAGCAGACAGGCAGGGGGAAATTCACCCCTCCACTTT
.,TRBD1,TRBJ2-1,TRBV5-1,CASSPGTGVSYNEQFF,TGCGCCAGCAGCCCGGGGACAGGGGTTTCCTACAATGAGCAGTTCTTC
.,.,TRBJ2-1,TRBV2,CASSAGYNEQFF,TGTGCCAGCTCGGCGGGTTACAATGAGCAGTTCTTC
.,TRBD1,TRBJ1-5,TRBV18,CASSRDSARNQPQHF,TGTGCCAGCTCACGGGACAGTGCCCGGAATCAGCCCCAGCATTTT
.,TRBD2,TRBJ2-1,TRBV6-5,CASRLPSGGVNEQFF,TGTGCCAGCAGACTACCTAGCGGGGGGGTCAATGAGCAGTTCTTC
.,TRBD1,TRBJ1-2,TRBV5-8,CASSGTGNNYGYTF,TGTGCCAGCAGCGGGACAGGGAATAACTATGGCTACACCTTC
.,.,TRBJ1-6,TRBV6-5,CASSRHLGVDSPLHF,TGTGCCAGCAGTCGTCATCTCGGGGTGGACTCCCCCCTCCACTTT
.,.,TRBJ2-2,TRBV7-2,CASSLEGRGYTGELFF,TGTGCCAGCAGCTTAGAAGGGCGGGGCTACACCGGGGAGCTGTTTTTT
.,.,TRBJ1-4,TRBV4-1,CASSQGAYAEKLFF,TGCGCCAGCAGCCAAGGGGCCTACGCGGAAAAACTGTTTTTT
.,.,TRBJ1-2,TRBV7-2,CASSLALPTGSYGYTF,TGTGCCAGCAGCTTAGCCCTTCCCACGGGGAGTTATGGCTACACCTTC
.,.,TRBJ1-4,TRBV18,CASSPGTQNEKLFF,TGTGCCAGCTCACCCGGGACACAGAATGAAAAACTGTTTTTT
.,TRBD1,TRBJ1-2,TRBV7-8,CASSSSGTGGYYGYTF,TGTGCCAGCAGCTCTTCCGGGACAGGGGGCTACTATGGCTACACCTTC
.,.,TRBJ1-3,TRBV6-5,CASRRGSGNTIYF,TGTGCCAGCAGGCGGGGTTCTGGAAACACCATATATTTT
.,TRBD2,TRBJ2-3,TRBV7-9,CASSFGGGGTDTQYF,TGTGCCAGCAGCTTTGGCGGGGGGGGGACAGATACGCAGTATTTT
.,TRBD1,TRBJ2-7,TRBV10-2,CASGTGAGEQYF,TGCGCCAGCGGGACAGGGGCAGGCGAGCAGTACTTC
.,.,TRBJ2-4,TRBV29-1,CSVDLQNIQYF,TGCAGCGTTGACCTACAAAACATTCAGTACTTC
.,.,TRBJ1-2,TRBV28,CASSPRGTNYGYTF,TGTGCCAGCAGTCCAAGGGGGACTAACTATGGCTACACCTTC